This TCR beta chain was documented in a study of blood T cell repertoires in COVID-19. Measured with immunoSEQ multiplex PCR; TCRdb has only the in-frame clones, and not every one. The sample contains about 190,000 clones, approximately 91% of which appear only once. V lost 4 bases and J lost 9; bases outside the gene matches: 9. Germline V CDR1 and CDR2: MGHRA, YSYEKL. The CDR3 consists of 17 residues. Sequenced: peripheral blood. The chain employs TRBV4-1 and TRBJ2-4, with 16 positions matching TRBD2. The receptor comes from a man aged 25-45 years with acute or convalescent COVID-19. CDR3 sequence (DNA): TGCGCCAGCAGCCCACAGGGACTAGCGGGGGGGCGAGGCATTCAGTACTTC. Encoded protein: CASSPQGLAGGRGIQYF.